This passage covers 12 T cell receptor beta chains from one sample sequenced in a study of blood T cell repertoires in COVID-19. The method was immunoSEQ multiplex PCR; TCRdb's version includes in-frame clones alone and lacks a portion of them. The sample has 250,000 or so clones, 85% to 90% seen once. The material sequenced was peripheral blood. These receptors all stem from a woman aged 60-70 years with COVID-19, enrolled during active disease.

V usage is TRBV18 and J usage is TRBJ1-4; D is possibly TRBD1 (5 bases). V was pared by 1 base and J by 0 bases, with 12 bases between. CDR3 size: 17 residues. Germline values: CDR1 KGHSH, CDR2 LQKENI. CDR3 sequence: CASSPRRDSSTNEKLFF. CDR3 coding DNA: TGTGCCAGCTCACCACGCCGGGACTCCTCAACTAATGAAAAACTGTTTTTT.

V gene TRBV5-4 combines with J gene TRBJ1-2; 10 bases map to TRBD1. The V gene end was trimmed by 10 bases and the J gene end by 5 bases; junction bases not matched to a gene: 11. The CDR3 runs to 14 residues. Germline V lookup: CDR1 SGHNT, CDR2 YYREEE (reference sequence). CDR3 bases: TGTGCCCTCCGGGACAGGGGACAGGAATATGGCTACACCTTC. It is translated as CALRDRGQEYGYTF.

V is TRBV5-4 and J is TRBJ2-1; weak D call: TRBD1 (7 bases). The V gene lost 6 bases and the J gene lost 7 bases, with 14 bases spanning the gap. The CDR3 loop spans 13 amino acids. Looked up from germline, CDR1 is SGHNT and CDR2 is YYREEE (reference sequence). In nucleotides, the CDR3 is TGTGCCAGCAACCAGGGGGGCGGAAATGAGCAGTTCTTC. This encodes CASNQGGGNEQFF.

The chain employs TRBV7-6 and TRBJ1-1, with D possibly matching TRBD1 (5 bases). V was clipped by 4 bases and J by 10 bases, with 19 bases between them. The CDR3 has 14 amino acids. Germline-derived CDR1 and CDR2 are SGHVS and FNYEAQ. The CDR3 loop reads CASSSRGWGGGAFF. The CDR3 bases are TGTGCCAGCAGCTCCCGGGGGTGGGGCGGGGGAGCTTTCTTT.

The chain carries TRBV29-1 and TRBJ2-1, with TRBD2 identical over 8 bases. Germline V gives CDR1 SQVTM, CDR2 ANQGSEA. The V gene end was trimmed by 0 bases and the J gene end by 9 bases; junction bases not matched to a gene: 13. The CDR3 totals 16 residues. The CDR3 nucleotides are TGCAGCGTTGAAGATTTGGGGGATAGCGGGGTTCTTGAGCAGTTCTTC. Its protein is CSVEDLGDSGVLEQFF.

The V gene is TRBV3-1 (or the pseudogene TRBV3-2), the J gene TRBJ1-1, with D maybe TRBD1 (6 bases). Germline V gene data show CDR1 as LGHDT and CDR2 as YNNKEL (reference sequence). The CDR3 has 13 residues. With 5 bases removed from V and 4 bases from J, the gap between germline ends came to 11 bases. Here the CDR3 reads CASSAGGGTEAFF. CDR3 bases: TGTGCCAGCAGCGCTGGGGGCGGCACTGAAGCTTTCTTT.

The gene calls are TRBV6-2 or TRBV6-3 and TRBJ1-1; weak D call: TRBD1 (5 bases). Germline CDR1 is MNHEY and CDR2 is SVGEGT. CDR3 size: 15 residues. Trimming removed 0 bases from V and 4 bases from J, with 12 bases in between. The CDR3 bases are TGTGCCAGCAGTTACTCGAACCTGGGGGGCACTGAAGCTTTCTTT. Protein: CASSYSNLGGTEAFF.

Only one count was recorded for this clone. The V call is TRBV21-1, the J call TRBJ2-6; the table calls TRBD2, which could not be checked here. TRBV21-1 is a pseudogene. The CDR3 is 17 residues long. This CDR3 is CASSKRMGGSGANVLTF. DNA for the CDR3: TGTGCCAGCAGCAAAAGGATGGGGGGCTCTGGGGCCAACGTCCTGACTTTC.

J is TRBJ1-1 and V is TRBV4-2; D perhaps matches TRBD1 (6 bases). The germline V and J ends were trimmed by 2 bases and 5 bases, with 12 bases remaining between them. Germline V lookup: CDR1 LGHNA, CDR2 YNFKEQ. The CDR3 spans 14 residues. CDR3 in amino acids: CASSQTGSQTEAFF. The CDR3 nucleotides are TGTGCCAGCAGCCAAACAGGGAGTCAGACTGAAGCTTTCTTT.

The J gene is TRBJ1-4, the V gene TRBV5-1, with D perhaps TRBD1 (6 bases). The CDR3 length is 15 residues. Trimming left V 5 bases short and J 6 bases short, with 17 bases between. Germline assignment: CDR1 SGHRS and CDR2 YFSETQ. The CDR3: CASRSTGKGDEKLFF. CDR3 DNA sequence: TGCGCCAGCAGAAGTACAGGCAAGGGGGATGAAAAACTGTTTTTT. Full variable domain (missing parts from reference TRBV5-1 and TRBJ1-4): KAGVTQTPRYLIKTRGQQVTLSCSPISGHRSVSWYQQTPGQGLQFLFEYFSETQRNKGNFPGRFSGRQFSNSRSEMNVSTLELGDSALYLCASRSTGKGDEKLFFGSGTQLSVL.

The chain couples TRBV7-9 to TRBJ1-2; D is uncertain. Germline V gene data show CDR1 as SEHNR and CDR2 as FQNEAQ (reference sequence). The CDR3 is 14 amino acids. The ends were cut back, 5 bases at V and 0 bases at J, with 10 bases in the middle. The DNA of the CDR3 is TGTGCCAGCAGCCCTGACGGGTCTAACTATGGCTACACCTTC. Protein sequence: CASSPDGSNYGYTF.

The V call is TRBV10-3, the J call TRBJ1-3; 7 bases are a match to TRBD1. This CDR3 region has 15 residues. Germline CDR1 and CDR2: ENHRY and SYGVKD. V shed 10 bases, J shed 0 bases, and the junction held 9 bases outside the gene matches. The CDR3 DNA reads TGTGCCACGACAATGGGACAGAACTCTGGAAACACCATATATTTT. Protein: CATTMGQNSGNTIYF.